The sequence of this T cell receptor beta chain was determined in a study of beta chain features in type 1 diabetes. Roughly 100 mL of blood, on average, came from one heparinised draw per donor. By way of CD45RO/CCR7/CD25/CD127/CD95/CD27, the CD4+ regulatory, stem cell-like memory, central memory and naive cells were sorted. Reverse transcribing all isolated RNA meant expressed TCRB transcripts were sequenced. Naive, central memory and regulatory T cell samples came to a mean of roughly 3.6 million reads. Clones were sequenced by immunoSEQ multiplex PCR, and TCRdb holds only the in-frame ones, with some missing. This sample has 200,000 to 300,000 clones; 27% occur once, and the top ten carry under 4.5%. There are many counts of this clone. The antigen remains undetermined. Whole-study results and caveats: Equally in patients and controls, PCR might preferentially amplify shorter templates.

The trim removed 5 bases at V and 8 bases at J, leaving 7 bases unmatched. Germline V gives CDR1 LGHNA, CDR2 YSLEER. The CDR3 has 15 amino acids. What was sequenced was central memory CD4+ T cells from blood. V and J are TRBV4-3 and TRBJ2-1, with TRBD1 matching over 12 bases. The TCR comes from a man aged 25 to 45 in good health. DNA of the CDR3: TGCGCCAGCAGCTCCGGGACAGGGGGCGAATATGAGCAGTTCTTC. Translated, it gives CASSSGTGGEYEQFF.